This note documents a single T cell receptor beta chain sequence. Per the study methods: The authors estimated nucleated cell counts from reference gene primer amplification. TCRdb's table, derived via immunoSEQ multiplex PCR, lists solely in-frame clones and lacks some. D and trimming were read from the DNA, whereas the V and J calls and clone size are those reported in that table. This table holds approximately 120,000 clones, roughly 87% found once. This sample is drawn from a study of blood T cell repertoires in COVID-19. Study background: Donors in the United States, Italy and Spain gave samples during acute or convalescent COVID-19. PBMCs, B-cell-depleted T cells, or T cells provided the cDNA or gDNA that made up the material.

V lost 5 bases, J lost 6 bases, and 9 bases stayed unmatched. This CDR3 has 16 residues. Germline V gives CDR1 LNHDA, CDR2 SQIVND (reference sequence). The V call is TRBV19, the J call TRBJ2-1; 11 bases fit TRBD2. The source material was peripheral blood. This TCR derives from an elderly woman with acute or convalescent COVID-19. CDR3 amino acids: CASSPLAGAQFNEQFF. Here the CDR3 DNA reads TGTGCCAGTAGTCCACTAGCGGGGGCGCAGTTCAATGAGCAGTTCTTC.